These T cell receptor beta chains were read from a single sample in a study of blood T cell repertoires in COVID-19. TCRdb's table, derived via immunoSEQ multiplex PCR, lists solely in-frame clones and lacks some. Of 35,000 to 45,000 clones in the sample, about 86% were seen once. Source material: peripheral blood. The source is a middle-aged man with active COVID-19. Each CDR3 is given with its conserved first and last residue. Each record gives: J gene, V gene, CDR3 protein.

>TRBJ1-2|TRBV28
CASSLRWTGMGGYTF
>TRBJ2-7|TRBV11-2
CASSLADAGGNEQYF
>TRBJ2-7|TRBV28
CASTPNEGRGREQYF
>TRBJ2-7|TRBV28
CASSLCEKGACGEQYF
>TRBJ1-4|TRBV12-3/TRBV12-4
CASSLGGRELFF
>TRBJ2-7|TRBV20-1
CSAYQGYEQYF
>TRBJ2-5|TRBV3-1/TRBV3-2
CASSQVGEDLETQYF
>TRBJ1-2|TRBV18
CASSPPTLAGDGYTF
>TRBJ2-1|TRBV16
CASSQSGRRGDNEQFF
>TRBJ2-1|TRBV4-2
CASSQDPDEQFF
>TRBJ2-7|TRBV7-6
CASSLGNVNFGEQYF
>TRBJ2-2|TRBV15
CATSRDIVGELFF
>TRBJ2-7|TRBV7-9
CASSLEGQGRRYEQYF
>TRBJ2-3|TRBV30
CAWTGLAGGTDTQYF
>TRBJ2-7|TRBV6-6
CASSPLDRGKDEQYF
>TRBJ2-2|TRBV27
CASSSAGGLAGGMNTGELFF
>TRBJ1-6|TRBV27
CASSPYSGLGSPLHF
>TRBJ1-1|TRBV23-1
CASREGGVNTEAFF
>TRBJ1-1|TRBV27
CASSQDNQNTEAFF
>TRBJ1-2|TRBV12-3/TRBV12-4
CASSYNTGYTF
>TRBJ2-1|TRBV28
CARASSAYNEQFF
>TRBJ2-7|TRBV5-5
CASSRAGGPPYEQYF
>TRBJ2-3|TRBV9
CASSVGGAPDTQYF
>TRBJ1-1|TRBV5-1
CASSQGGLTEAFF
>TRBJ1-4|TRBV5-1
CASSPGLRDSWNEKLFF
>TRBJ2-5|TRBV12-3/TRBV12-4
CASSRQGFETQYF
>TRBJ2-7|TRBV13
CASSPRTWSGALITYEQYF
>TRBJ1-1|TRBV28
CASIPTAAGFYGTEAFF
>TRBJ2-1|TRBV27
CASSLSTGVTLYNEQFF
>TRBJ2-5|TRBV6-5
CASTVEGVGETQYF
>TRBJ2-3|TRBV18
CASSPTADTSTDTQYF
>TRBJ1-2|TRBV5-8
CASHLNPGTGYFNYGYTF
>TRBJ2-5|TRBV2
CASSESGTKETQYF
>TRBJ2-2|TRBV2
CASSRTGSTGELFF
>TRBJ2-1|TRBV7-2
CASSLAGLAGVLEQFF
>TRBJ1-1|TRBV11-2
CASSLGQINTEAFF
>TRBJ2-1|TRBV10-3
CAISESNLEGEQFF
>TRBJ2-7|TRBV3-1/TRBV3-2
CASSDTSGRAYEQYF
>TRBJ2-1|TRBV11-3
CASSASPGLASNEQFF
>TRBJ2-3|TRBV6-5
CASLKVAGYTDTQYF
>TRBJ2-5|TRBV9
CASSVSPGPTRGETQYF
>TRBJ2-7|TRBV5-1
CASSLDRNYEQYF
>TRBJ1-5|TRBV28
CASSSLQGAHQPQHF
>TRBJ2-4|TRBV3-1/TRBV3-2
CASSQDVARGGIQYF
>TRBJ1-1|TRBV3-1/TRBV3-2
CASSQASHSEAFF
>TRBJ2-7|TRBV18
CASSPFSGLADFSYEQYF